A selection of T cell receptor beta chains follows, all from one sample in a study of T-cell reconstitution after alpha-beta-depleted transplantation in children. TCRdb ran MiXCR on the PCR reads and lists one entry per CDR3 protein. This table has 350,000 to 500,000 distinct CDR3 sequences, 43% appearing once. The sequenced sample was PBMCs, obtained before TCRalphabeta/CD19-depleted stem cell transplant. Receptor source: a girl aged 2-10 years with aplastic anemia, due to receive a stem cell transplant. CDR3s include the opening cysteine and the closing phenylalanine or tryptophan. Fields, in order: V gene, clone size, D gene, J gene, CDR3 protein, CDR3 DNA. D genes are given only for firm matches. Not every row has a clone size; where given, it reads once, few, many or a size class.

V: TRBV20-1; size: many; D: -; J: TRBJ2-7; CDR3: CSARVLDISYEQYF; DNA: TGCAGTGCTAGAGTTCTGGACATCTCCTACGAGCAGTACTTC
V: TRBV12-3/TRBV12-4; size: many; D: -; J: TRBJ2-2; CDR3: CASRKGVVDTGELFF; DNA: TGTGCCAGCAGGAAGGGGGTGGTCGACACCGGGGAGCTGTTTTTT
V: TRBV20-1; size: few; D: -; J: TRBJ1-5; CDR3: CSARDQGRQPQHF; DNA: TGCAGTGCTAGAGACCAGGGTCGGCAGCCCCAGCATTTT
V: TRBV10-3; size: -; D: -; J: TRBJ2-7; CDR3: CAISESKVGWRNPSYEQYF; DNA: TGTGCCATCAGTGAGTCGAAGGTGGGATGGAGGAACCCCTCCTACGAGCAGTACTTC
V: TRBV30; size: -; D: TRBD2; J: TRBJ2-7; CDR3: CAWSRPVAGTYEQYF; DNA: TGTGCCTGGAGCCGACCGGTAGCGGGAACCTACGAGCAGTACTTC
V: TRBV5-1; size: -; D: -; J: TRBJ2-3; CDR3: CASSLGSGKTDTQYF; DNA: TGCGCCAGCAGCTTGGGGTCAGGCAAAACAGATACGCAGTATTTT
V: TRBV20-1; size: -; D: TRBD2; J: TRBJ2-5; CDR3: CSASRLAGVPARQETQYF; DNA: TGCAGTGCTAGCCGACTAGCGGGAGTTCCGGCCCGCCAAGAGACCCAGTACTTC
V: TRBV12-3/TRBV12-4; size: -; D: TRBD2; J: TRBJ2-3; CDR3: CASGIAGRNTDTQYF; DNA: TGTGCCAGCGGGATAGCGGGGAGAAACACAGATACGCAGTATTTT
V: TRBV4-2; size: -; D: -; J: TRBJ1-3; CDR3: CTSSQSSTPGNTIYF; DNA: TGTACCAGCAGCCAAAGCTCAACCCCGGGAAACACCATATATTTT
V: TRBV20-1; size: once; D: -; J: TRBJ1-5; CDR3: CSARVDRDSSNQPQHF; DNA: TGCAGTGCTAGAGTCGACCGGGACTCTAGCAATCAGCCCCAGCATTTT
V: TRBV6-6; size: -; D: -; J: TRBJ2-7; CDR3: CASSYQGSYEQYF; DNA: TGTGCCAGCAGTTATCAAGGCTCCTACGAGCAGTACTTC
V: TRBV20-1; size: -; D: -; J: TRBJ1-2; CDR3: CSAREGQGNSYGYTF; DNA: TGCAGTGCTAGAGAAGGGCAGGGGAATAGCTATGGCTACACCTTC
V: TRBV5-1; size: many; D: TRBD2; J: TRBJ2-1; CDR3: CASSWALASSYNEQFF; DNA: TGCGCCAGCAGCTGGGCACTAGCGTCCTCCTACAATGAGCAGTTCTTC
V: TRBV12-3/TRBV12-4; size: few; D: TRBD2; J: TRBJ2-1; CDR3: CASKASGSRGNEQFF; DNA: TGTGCCAGCAAGGCTAGCGGGAGCAGGGGCAATGAGCAGTTCTTC
V: TRBV4-1; size: -; D: -; J: TRBJ2-3; CDR3: CASSLSLQGPDTQYF; DNA: TGCGCCAGCAGCCTAAGTCTACAGGGCCCAGATACGCAGTATTTT
V: TRBV29-1; size: medium-sized; D: -; J: TRBJ2-1; CDR3: CSVSRNEQFF; DNA: TGCAGCGTTAGTCGCAATGAGCAGTTCTTC
V: TRBV29-1; size: many; D: -; J: TRBJ1-4; CDR3: CSVAGLEEKLFF; DNA: TGCAGCGTTGCAGGTCTGGAGGAAAAACTGTTTTTT
V: TRBV7-6; size: -; D: -; J: TRBJ2-5; CDR3: CASRRGASQETQYF; DNA: TGTGCCAGCAGAAGGGGGGCTAGCCAAGAGACCCAGTACTTC
V: TRBV6-5; size: many; D: -; J: TRBJ1-1; CDR3: CASRRVYMNTEAFF; DNA: TGTGCCAGCAGGAGGGTGTACATGAACACTGAAGCTTTCTTT
V: TRBV20-1; size: -; D: -; J: TRBJ2-1; CDR3: CSALAGASYNEQFF; DNA: TGCAGTGCTCTTGCCGGGGCCTCCTACAATGAGCAGTTCTTC
V: TRBV2; size: -; D: -; J: TRBJ2-3; CDR3: CASQELVGSDTQYF; DNA: TGTGCCAGTCAGGAACTAGTGGGATCAGATACGCAGTATTTT
V: TRBV4-1; size: -; D: -; J: TRBJ1-3; CDR3: CASSSQQGRALGNTIYF; DNA: TGCGCCAGCAGCTCCCAACAGGGTAGGGCCCTTGGAAACACCATATATTTT
V: TRBV4-1; size: many; D: -; J: TRBJ2-3; CDR3: CASSQVGGQGPTDTQYF; DNA: TGCGCCAGCAGCCAAGTTGGGGGGCAAGGACCCACAGATACGCAGTATTTT
V: TRBV2; size: many; D: -; J: TRBJ2-6; CDR3: CASSERVSGANVLTF; DNA: TGTGCCAGCAGTGAGCGTGTTTCTGGGGCCAACGTCCTGACTTTC
V: TRBV5-8; size: -; D: -; J: TRBJ2-5; CDR3: CASSLARGRTVETQYF; DNA: TGTGCCAGCAGCTTGGCCCGGGGGAGGACTGTGGAGACCCAGTACTTC
V: TRBV14; size: few; D: -; J: TRBJ2-3; CDR3: CASSQGQTSRYTDTQYF; DNA: TGTGCCAGCAGCCAAGGGCAGACTTCCCGATACACAGATACGCAGTATTTT
V: TRBV27; size: few; D: TRBD1; J: TRBJ2-1; CDR3: CASSFRDRGYNEQFF; DNA: TGTGCCAGCAGTTTCCGGGACAGGGGTTACAATGAGCAGTTCTTC
V: TRBV30; size: few; D: -; J: TRBJ1-2; CDR3: CAWSVRRLAEVYGYTF; DNA: TGTGCCTGGAGTGTGCGTCGACTTGCGGAGGTCTATGGCTACACCTTC
V: TRBV11-2; size: -; D: TRBD1; J: TRBJ2-4; CDR3: CASRPRGPLNIQYF; DNA: TGTGCCAGCAGACCAAGGGGGCCTCTAAACATTCAGTACTTC
V: TRBV20-1; size: few; D: -; J: TRBJ1-1; CDR3: CSALDPARLIKAFF; DNA: TGCAGTGCCCTCGACCCCGCGCGACTTATTAAAGCTTTCTTT
V: TRBV5-4; size: few; D: -; J: TRBJ2-5; CDR3: CASNFAGRQETQYF; DNA: TGTGCCAGCAACTTCGCGGGGAGACAAGAGACCCAGTACTTC
V: TRBV29-1; size: few; D: -; J: TRBJ2-3; CDR3: CSVALDGRSDTQYF; DNA: TGCAGCGTCGCTCTGGACGGTCGGTCAGATACGCAGTATTTT